The 5 T cell receptor beta chains below all came from one sample that was sequenced in a study of control samples from healthy donors and cancer patients. Assay: immunoSEQ multiplex PCR; the TCRdb copy retains only in-frame clones and omits some. The sample lists some 200,000 clones, approximately 92% occurring once. Sequenced input: blood. Receptors originate from a man aged 18 to 30 in good health.

In DNA, the CDR3 is TGTGCCAGCAGCCAAAGCAGATTCTCCTACAATGAGCAGTTCTTC. This sequence encodes CASSQSRFSYNEQFF. The chain employs TRBV3-1 (or the pseudogene TRBV3-2) and TRBJ2-1; no reliable D call. This CDR3 is built from 15 residues. Germline lookup yields CDR1 LGHDT and CDR2 YNNKEL (reference sequence). V was shortened by 2 bases and J by 0 bases, with 8 bases between the two germline ends.

J is TRBJ2-1 and V is TRBV5-5; D possibly corresponds to TRBD2 (6 bases). With 0 bases removed from V and 7 bases from J, the gap between germline ends came to 14 bases. Germline CDR1 and CDR2: SGHKS and YYEKEE (reference sequence). The CDR3 extends over 15 amino acids. The CDR3 region is CASSLDGTDRNEQFF. The CDR3 DNA sequence: TGTGCCAGCAGCTTGGATGGGACTGATCGAAATGAGCAGTTCTTC.

The chain recombines TRBV5-1 with TRBJ2-1; tentative D call: TRBD1 (6 bases). The V end was cut by 0 bases, the J end by 0 bases, with 16 bases between. In germline, CDR1 is SGHRS, CDR2 YFSETQ. The CDR3 loop spans 18 amino acids. In nucleotides, the CDR3 is TGCGCCAGCAGCTTGGCAGCCTCAGCGGACAGCTCCTACAATGAGCAGTTCTTC. Its translation: CASSLAASADSSYNEQFF.

This chain links TRBV27 with TRBJ2-7; a possible D gene is TRBD2 (5 bases). The CDR3 is 15 residues long. Trimming removed 0 bases from V and 2 bases from J, with 11 bases in between. Germline V gene lookup returns CDR1 MNHEY and CDR2 SMNVEV (reference sequence). The chain's CDR3 is CASSLSEGRAYEQYF. CDR3 nucleotides: TGTGCCAGCAGTTTATCGGAAGGGAGAGCCTACGAGCAGTACTTC.

The CDR3 loop reads CASSLRQTDTQYF. In DNA, the CDR3 is TGTGCCAGCAGTCTGAGACAGACAGATACGCAGTATTTT. The V and J genes are TRBV28 and TRBJ2-3; maybe TRBD1 (5 bases). CDR1 MDHEN and CDR2 SYDVKM come from the germline V gene. Trimming shortened V by 5 bases and J by 3 bases, and 9 bases separated the two germline ends. The CDR3 spans 13 residues.